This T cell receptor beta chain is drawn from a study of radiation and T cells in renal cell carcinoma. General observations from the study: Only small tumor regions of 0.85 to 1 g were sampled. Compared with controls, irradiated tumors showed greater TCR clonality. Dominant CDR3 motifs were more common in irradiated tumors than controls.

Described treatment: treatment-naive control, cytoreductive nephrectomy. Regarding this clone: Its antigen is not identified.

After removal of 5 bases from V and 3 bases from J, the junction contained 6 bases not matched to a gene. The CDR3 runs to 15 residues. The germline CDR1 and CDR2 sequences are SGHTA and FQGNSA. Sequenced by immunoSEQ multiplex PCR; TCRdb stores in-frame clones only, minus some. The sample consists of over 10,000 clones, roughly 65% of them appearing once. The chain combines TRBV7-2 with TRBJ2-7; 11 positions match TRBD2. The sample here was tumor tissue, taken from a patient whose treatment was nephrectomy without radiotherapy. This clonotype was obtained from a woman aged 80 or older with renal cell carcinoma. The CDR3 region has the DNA TGTGCCAGCAGCCCACTAGCGGGGGATATCTACGAGCAGTACTTC. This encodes CASSPLAGDIYEQYF.